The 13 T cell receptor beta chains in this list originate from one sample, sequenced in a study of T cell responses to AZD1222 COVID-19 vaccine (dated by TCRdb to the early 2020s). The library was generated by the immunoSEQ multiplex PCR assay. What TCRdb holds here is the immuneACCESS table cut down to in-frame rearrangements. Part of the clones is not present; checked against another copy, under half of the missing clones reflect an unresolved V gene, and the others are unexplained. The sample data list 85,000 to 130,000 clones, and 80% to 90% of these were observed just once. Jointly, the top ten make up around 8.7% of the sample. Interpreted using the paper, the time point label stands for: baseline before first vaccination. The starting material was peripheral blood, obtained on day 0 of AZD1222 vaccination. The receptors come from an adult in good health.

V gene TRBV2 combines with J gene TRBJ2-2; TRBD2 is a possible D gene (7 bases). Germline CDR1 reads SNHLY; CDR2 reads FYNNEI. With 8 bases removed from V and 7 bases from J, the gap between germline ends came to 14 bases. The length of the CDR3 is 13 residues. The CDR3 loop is CASHGGLGGELFF. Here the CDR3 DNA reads TGTGCCAGCCACGGGGGGCTTGGCGGGGAGCTGTTTTTT.

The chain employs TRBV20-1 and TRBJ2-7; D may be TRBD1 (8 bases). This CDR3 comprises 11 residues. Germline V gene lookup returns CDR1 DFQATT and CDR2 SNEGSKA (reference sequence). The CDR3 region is CTGGTGYEQYF. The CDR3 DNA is TGCACCGGGGGGACAGGCTACGAGCAGTACTTC.

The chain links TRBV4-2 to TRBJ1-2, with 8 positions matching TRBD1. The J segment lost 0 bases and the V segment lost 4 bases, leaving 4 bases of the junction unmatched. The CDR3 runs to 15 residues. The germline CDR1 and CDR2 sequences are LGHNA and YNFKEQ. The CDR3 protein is CASSPYRGANYGYTF. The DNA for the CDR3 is TGTGCCAGCAGCCCCTACAGGGGGGCTAACTATGGCTACACCTTC.

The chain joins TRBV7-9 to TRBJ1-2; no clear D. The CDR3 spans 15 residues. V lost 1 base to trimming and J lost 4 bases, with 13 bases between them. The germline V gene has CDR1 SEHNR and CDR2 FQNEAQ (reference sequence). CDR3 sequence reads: CASSLGFQLAYGYTF. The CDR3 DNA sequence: TGTGCCAGCAGCTTAGGGTTCCAATTGGCCTATGGCTACACCTTC.

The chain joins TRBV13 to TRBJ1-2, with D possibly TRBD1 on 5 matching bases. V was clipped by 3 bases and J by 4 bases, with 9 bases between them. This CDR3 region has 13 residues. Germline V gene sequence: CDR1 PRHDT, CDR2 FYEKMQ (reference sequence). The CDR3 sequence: CASSLRQIYGYTF. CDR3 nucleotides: TGTGCCAGCAGCTTGAGACAGATCTATGGCTACACCTTC.

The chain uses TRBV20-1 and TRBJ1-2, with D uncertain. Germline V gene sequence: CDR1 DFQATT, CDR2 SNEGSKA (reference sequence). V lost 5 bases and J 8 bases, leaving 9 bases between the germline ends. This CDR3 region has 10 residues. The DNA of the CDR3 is TGCAGTGCTGAGCGGGAAGGCTACACCTTC. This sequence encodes CSAEREGYTF.

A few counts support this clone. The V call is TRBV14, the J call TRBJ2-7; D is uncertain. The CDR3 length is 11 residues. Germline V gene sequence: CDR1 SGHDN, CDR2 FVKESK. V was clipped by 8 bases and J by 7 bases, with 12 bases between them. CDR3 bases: TGTGCCAGCGGCGTCCTGAGGGAGCAGTACTTC. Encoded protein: CASGVLREQYF.

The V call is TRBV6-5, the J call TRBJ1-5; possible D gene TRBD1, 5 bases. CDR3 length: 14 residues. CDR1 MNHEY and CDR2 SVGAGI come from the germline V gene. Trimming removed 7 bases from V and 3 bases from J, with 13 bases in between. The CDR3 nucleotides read TGTGCCAGCAATCAGGGCGAGTACAATCAGCCCCAGCATTTT. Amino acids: CASNQGEYNQPQHF.

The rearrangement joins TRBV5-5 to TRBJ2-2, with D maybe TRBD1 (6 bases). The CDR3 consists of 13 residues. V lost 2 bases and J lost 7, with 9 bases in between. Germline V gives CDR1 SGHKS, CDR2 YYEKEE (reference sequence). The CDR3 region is CASSLTGYGELFF. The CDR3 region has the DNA TGTGCCAGCAGCTTAACAGGGTACGGGGAGCTGTTTTTT.

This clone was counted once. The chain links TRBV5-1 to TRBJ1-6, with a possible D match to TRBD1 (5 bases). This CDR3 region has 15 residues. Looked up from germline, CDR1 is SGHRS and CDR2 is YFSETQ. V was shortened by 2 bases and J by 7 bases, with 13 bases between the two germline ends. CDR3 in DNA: TGCGCCAGCAGCTTCACCGGGGACCCCAATTCACCCCTCCACTTT. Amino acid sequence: CASSFTGDPNSPLHF.

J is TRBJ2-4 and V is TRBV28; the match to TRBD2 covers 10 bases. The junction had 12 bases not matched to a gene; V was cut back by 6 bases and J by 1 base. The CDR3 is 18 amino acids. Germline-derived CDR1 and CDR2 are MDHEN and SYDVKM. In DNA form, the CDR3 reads TGTGCCAGCAGCTCCCCCCGGTCTAGCGGGAGCGCCAAAAACATTCAGTACTTC. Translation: CASSSPRSSGSAKNIQYF.

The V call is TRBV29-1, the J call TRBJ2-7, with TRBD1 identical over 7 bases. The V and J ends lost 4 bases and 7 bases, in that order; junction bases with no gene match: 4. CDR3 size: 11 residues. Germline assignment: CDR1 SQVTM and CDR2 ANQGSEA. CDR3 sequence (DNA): TGCAGCGTTGCTACAGGGGTTGAGCAGTACTTC. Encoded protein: CSVATGVEQYF.

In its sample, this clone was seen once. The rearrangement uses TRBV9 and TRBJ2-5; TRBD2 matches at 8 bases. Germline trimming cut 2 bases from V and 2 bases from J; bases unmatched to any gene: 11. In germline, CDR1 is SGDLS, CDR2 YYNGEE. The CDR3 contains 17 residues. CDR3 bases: TGTGCCAGCAGCGTTGGTCTCAAGCGGGAGTCTCAAGAGACCCAGTACTTC. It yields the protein CASSVGLKRESQETQYF.